The following is a T cell receptor beta chain sequence with its context. The antigen remains unidentified. The record originates from a study of T cells after yellow fever vaccination. CDR3 size: 14 residues. V lost 6 bases, J lost 5 bases, and 15 bases lay in between. Per germline, CDR1 SGHDT and CDR2 YYEEEE. Using its own MiXCR run on the 5' RACE reads, TCRdb lists one record per CDR3 protein. The profile shows approximately 550,000 distinct CDR3 sequences, approximately 13% of them singletons. Study-wide results and caveats: The study re-detected most primary-vaccination clones after the booster (about 95% CD4, 88% CD8). Abundant clonotypes (contaminants from the bulk population) could be present in FACS-sorted repertoires.

This material consisted of PBMCs, taken on the day of the yellow fever booster vaccination. This rearrangement joins TRBV5-6 to TRBJ1-5; tentatively, D is TRBD1 (5 bases). The TCR originated in a man aged 25 to 40 who received the YFV17D yellow fever vaccine. The CDR3 bases are TGTGCCAGCAACCTATTGCGGGGGGATCAGCCCCAGCATTTT. Translation: CASNLLRGDQPQHF.